These 5 T cell receptor beta chains were all obtained from the same sample, sequenced in a study of cytomegalovirus exposure and HLA in healthy donors. PCR amplification relied on 60 Vbeta primers (plus 13 Jbeta primers). Measured with immunoSEQ multiplex PCR; TCRdb has only the in-frame clones, and not every one. In the table there are roughly 100,000 clones, approximately 79% of which are singletons. Sequenced: PBMCs. Receptors originate from a man between 25 and 39 years old in good health and CMV-seropositive.

A remark on this clone: Other DNA sequences of this sample code for an identical CDR3. The J gene is TRBJ1-3, the V gene TRBV6-1; no reliable D call. This CDR3 contains 15 residues. V was shortened by 2 bases and J by 0 bases, with 8 bases between the two germline ends. CDR1 and CDR2 from the germline V gene are MNHNS and SASEGT. The CDR3 region is CASSELRISGNTIYF. In DNA, the CDR3 is TGTGCCAGCAGTGAACTGAGGATCTCTGGAAACACCATATATTTT.

The rearrangement uses TRBV6-1 and TRBJ1-6; D uncertain. V lost 2 bases to trimming and J lost 8 bases, with 19 bases between them. The V gene's germline CDR1 is MNHNS and CDR2 SASEGT. The CDR3 runs to 17 residues. The CDR3 DNA sequence: TGTGCCAGCAGTGAACCCCTAACCGGGATGAACTATTCACCCCTCCACTTT. Protein sequence: CASSEPLTGMNYSPLHF.

This clone was detected once. The chain carries TRBV28 and TRBJ1-2, with D unresolved. V lost 5 bases and J lost 4, with 14 bases in between. CDR3 size: 14 residues. Germline values: CDR1 MDHEN, CDR2 SYDVKM. CDR3 DNA: TGTGCCAGCAGTGAGAGAGGGCGGGTCTATGGCTACACCTTC. Amino acids: CASSERGRVYGYTF.

The chain links TRBV7-2 to TRBJ2-5, with 9 bases identical to TRBD2. V lost 3 bases, J lost 6 bases, and 11 bases stayed unmatched. The CDR3 consists of 16 residues. The germline V gene has CDR1 SGHTA and CDR2 FQGNSA. This CDR3 is CASSFDSAGGRKTQYF. The CDR3 nucleotides are TGTGCCAGCAGCTTCGACTCGGCGGGGGGGCGGAAGACCCAGTACTTC.

The chain uses TRBV5-4 and TRBJ2-7, with 14 bases matching TRBD2. Per germline, CDR1 SGHNT and CDR2 YYREEE (reference sequence). V shed 3 bases and J 4 bases; nucleotides not matched to a gene: 3. The CDR3 has 15 amino acids. Here the CDR3 reads CASSSGTSGGYEQYF. DNA for the CDR3: TGTGCCAGCAGCTCTGGGACTAGCGGGGGATACGAGCAGTACTTC.